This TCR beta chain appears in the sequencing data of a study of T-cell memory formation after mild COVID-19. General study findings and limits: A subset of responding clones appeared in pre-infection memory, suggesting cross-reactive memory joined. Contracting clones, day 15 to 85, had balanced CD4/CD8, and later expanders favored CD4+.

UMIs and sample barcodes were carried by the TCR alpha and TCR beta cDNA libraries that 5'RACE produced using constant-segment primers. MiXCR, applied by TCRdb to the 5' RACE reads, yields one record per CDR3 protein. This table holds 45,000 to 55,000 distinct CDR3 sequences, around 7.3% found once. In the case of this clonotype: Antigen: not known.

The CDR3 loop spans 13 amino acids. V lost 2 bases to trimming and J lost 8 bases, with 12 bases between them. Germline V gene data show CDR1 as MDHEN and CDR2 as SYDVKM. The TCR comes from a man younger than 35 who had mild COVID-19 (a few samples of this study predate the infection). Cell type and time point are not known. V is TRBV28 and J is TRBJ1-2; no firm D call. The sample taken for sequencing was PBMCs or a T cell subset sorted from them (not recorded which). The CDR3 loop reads CASSLNPRGGYTF. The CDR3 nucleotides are TGTGCCAGCAGTTTAAACCCTCGAGGGGGCTACACCTTC.